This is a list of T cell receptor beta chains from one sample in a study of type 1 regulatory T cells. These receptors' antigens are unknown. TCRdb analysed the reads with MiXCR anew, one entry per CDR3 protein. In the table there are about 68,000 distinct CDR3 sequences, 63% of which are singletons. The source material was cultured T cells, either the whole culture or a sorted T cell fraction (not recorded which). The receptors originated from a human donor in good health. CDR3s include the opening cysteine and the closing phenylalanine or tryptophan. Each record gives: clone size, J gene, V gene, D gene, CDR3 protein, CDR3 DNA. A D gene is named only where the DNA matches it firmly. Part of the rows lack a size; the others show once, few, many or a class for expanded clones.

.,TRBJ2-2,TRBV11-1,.,CASSLVSSPNTGELFF,TGTGCCAGCAGCTTAGTATCCAGCCCGAACACCGGGGAGCTGTTTTTT
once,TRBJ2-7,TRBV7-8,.,CASSLGVSVYEQYF,TGTGCCAGCAGCTTAGGAGTTAGCGTCTACGAGCAGTACTTC
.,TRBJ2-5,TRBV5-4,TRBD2,CASSPGRLAGAPRETQYF,TGTGCCAGCAGCCCTGGGAGACTAGCGGGAGCCCCCCGAGAGACCCAGTACTTC
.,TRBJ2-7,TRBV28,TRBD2,CASSPKTSPYEQYF,TGTGCCAGCAGTCCAAAGACTAGCCCCTACGAGCAGTACTTC
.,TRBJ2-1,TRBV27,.,CASSTLVGDEQFF,TGTGCCAGCAGTACTTTGGTTGGGGATGAGCAGTTCTTC
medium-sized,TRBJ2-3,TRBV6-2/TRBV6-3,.,CASQRTDTQYF,TGTGCCAGCCAACGAACAGATACGCAGTATTTT
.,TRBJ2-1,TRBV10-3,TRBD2,CAISGRSSGSNEQFF,TGTGCCATCAGTGGAAGAAGTAGCGGGTCTAATGAGCAGTTCTTC
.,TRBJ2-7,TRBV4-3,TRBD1,CASSPARGQVYLEQYF,TGCGCCAGCAGCCCCGCGAGGGGGCAGGTTTATCTCGAGCAGTACTTC
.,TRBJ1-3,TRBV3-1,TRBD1,CASNQGGTGNTIYF,TGTGCCAGCAACCAAGGGGGCACTGGAAACACCATATATTTT
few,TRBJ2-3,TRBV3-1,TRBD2,CASSDTSGYADTQYF,TGTGCCAGCAGCGATACTAGCGGATATGCAGATACGCAGTATTTT
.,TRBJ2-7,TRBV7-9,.,CASSQSGLDEDEQYF,TGTGCCAGCAGCCAATCGGGACTGGATGAAGACGAGCAGTACTTC
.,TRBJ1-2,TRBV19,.,CASSRTDYGYTF,TGTGCCAGTAGCCGTACCGACTATGGCTACACCTTC
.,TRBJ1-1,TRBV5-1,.,CASSLEGRTNTEAFF,TGCGCCAGCAGCTTGGAAGGGCGGACCAACACTGAAGCTTTCTTT
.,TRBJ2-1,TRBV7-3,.,CASSLQPRVGSSYNEQFF,TGTGCCAGCAGCTTACAGCCCAGGGTTGGGAGCTCCTACAATGAGCAGTTCTTC
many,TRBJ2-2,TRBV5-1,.,CASSLDYTGELFF,TGCGCCAGCAGCTTGGACTACACCGGGGAGCTGTTTTTT
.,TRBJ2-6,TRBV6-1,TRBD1,CASSEQGAGANVLTF,TGTGCCAGCAGTGAGCAGGGGGCTGGGGCCAACGTCCTGACTTTC
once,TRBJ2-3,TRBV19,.,CASRMGDTQYF,TGTGCCAGTCGGATGGGGGATACGCAGTATTTT
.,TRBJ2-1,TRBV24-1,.,CATSTQGPLYNEQFF,TGTGCCACCAGCACTCAAGGGCCCCTCTACAATGAGCAGTTCTTC
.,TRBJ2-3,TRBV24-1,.,CATSDSTDIYTDTQYF,TGTGCCACCAGTGACTCGACAGATATCTATACAGATACGCAGTATTTT
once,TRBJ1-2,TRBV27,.,CASSFVGRGKGYTF,TGTGCCAGCAGTTTTGTGGGGAGGGGAAAAGGCTACACCTTC